This T cell receptor (beta chain) is drawn from a study of blood T cell repertoires in COVID-19 (dated by TCRdb to about 2020). Study-wide context: Collaborator samples came from the United States, Italy and Spain and covered acute and convalescent phases of COVID-19. The prospective study material was composed of cDNA or gDNA derived from T cells, B-cell-depleted T cells, or PBMCs. Subjects who had been exposed to COVID-19, were actively infected with it, or had recovered from it provided the deeply sampled blood TCRbeta repertoires that made up the dataset. The repertoires were made available in a free public database intended to serve as a resource for research on the immune response to SARS-CoV-2. Samples were obtained from the ongoing ImmuneRACE study (first 160 participants) and from 1,254 subjects provided by 6 global collaborators. A de-identified subject ID, COVID-19 status, age in years and sex were almost always included in the sample metadata. HLA class I and class II types, where available, came from metadata supplied by the sample provider rather than from assay-based typing.

Broader findings and caveats from the paper: How much clinical and demographic metadata was included differed by source and by participant, and the metadata was provided uncurated.

This clone appeared once. Its binding antigen is unknown. Qualities for individual bases were not recorded, and no much larger clone is one base off. The immunoSEQ Assay, a bias-controlled multiplex PCR, was used to amplify TCRbeta CDR3 regions from genomic DNA. The paper's processing steps were these. The number of nucleated cells in each sample was estimated from the amplification of reference gene primers within the assay. To quantify the absolute abundance of each unique TCRbeta CDR3 rearrangement, sequence reads were collapsed and filtered. For each sample, productive Simpson clonality was calculated by taking the square root of Simpson's diversity index across productive rearrangements. The table was pulled from immuneACCESS by TCRdb, which kept in-frame rearrangements only. Such tables lose some clones; where checked, under half of the loss comes from unresolved V genes, and the rest has no known cause. D and trimming were read from the DNA, whereas the V and J calls and clone size are those reported in that table. This sample lists a few hundred thousand clones; about 88% were detected once. Approximately 4.6% of the sample is in the top ten clones.

Another Seattle source contributed samples from volunteer blood donors who had recovered from COVID-19. Each collaborating institution followed its own protocols to collect whole blood in K2EDTA tubes. For TCRbeta analysis, collaborators shipped samples as frozen whole blood, isolated PBMCs, or DNA extracted from either of those sample types. V lost 10 bases and J lost 0 bases; the stretch between them is 12 bases long. The CDR3 contains 14 residues, cysteine and phenylalanine counted. Only the CDR3 portion is preserved as DNA: 42 bases, with reading frame beginning at the first base. The germline V gene supplies CDR1 MNHEY and CDR2 SVGAGI.

The receptor's source is a woman aged 40 to 50 who had recovered from COVID-19. The chain was built from TRBV6-5 and TRBJ2-2; matching of 6 bases hints at TRBD1 as the D gene. What was sequenced was peripheral blood. The DNA sequence is given as TGTGCCACCGTGGACAGTGCGAACACCGGGGAGCTGTTTTTT. Its translation reads: CATVDSANTGELFF.